This TCR beta chain was captured in a study of cytomegalovirus exposure and HLA in healthy donors. Study results and limitations: TCR sequences were mostly rare, though some public TCRs occurred in many donors. The study designated some 180 TCR beta chains cytomegalovirus-associated. Reported performance of the classifier showed diagnosis of cytomegalovirus status with high specificity and sensitivity.

Of note for this clone: No antigen is known for it.

Method: immunoSEQ multiplex PCR; TCRdb's copy keeps in-frame clones and lacks some. The sample has some 200,000 clones; approximately 84% are singletons. CDR1 and CDR2 (germline): LNHDA, SQIVND (reference sequence). CDR3 size: 15 residues. The V and J ends lost 6 bases and 8 bases, in that order; junction bases with no gene match: 10. The approximately 120-subject validation cohort, separate from the approximately 670-subject first cohort, included the donors. The sequence came from a woman aged 18-29 years in good health and CMV-seropositive. The chain carries TRBV19 and TRBJ1-6, with 7 bases fitting TRBD1. Specimen: PBMCs. This chain's CDR3 is CASRPGQTNYSPLHF. The CDR3 region has the DNA TGTGCCAGTAGGCCGGGACAGACCAACTATTCACCCCTCCACTTT.